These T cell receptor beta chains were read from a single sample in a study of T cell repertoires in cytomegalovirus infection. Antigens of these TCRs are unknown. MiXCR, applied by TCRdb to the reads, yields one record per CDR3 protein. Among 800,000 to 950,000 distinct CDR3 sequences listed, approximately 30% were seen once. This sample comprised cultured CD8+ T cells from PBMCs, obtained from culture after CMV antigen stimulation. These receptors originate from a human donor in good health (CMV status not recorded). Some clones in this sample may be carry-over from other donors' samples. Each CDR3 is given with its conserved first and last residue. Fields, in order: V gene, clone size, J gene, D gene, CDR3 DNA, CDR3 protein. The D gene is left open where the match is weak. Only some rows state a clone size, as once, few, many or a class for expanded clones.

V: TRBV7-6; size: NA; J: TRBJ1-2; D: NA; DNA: TGTGCCAGCAGCTTAGTGCAGGATGTGTTTGGCTACACCTTC; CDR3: CASSLVQDVFGYTF
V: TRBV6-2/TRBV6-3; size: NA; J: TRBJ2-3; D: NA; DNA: TGTGCCAGCAGTTACACCCCCTTTTTTCGGGGGGCGTCAGATACGCAGTATTTT; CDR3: CASSYTPFFRGASDTQYF
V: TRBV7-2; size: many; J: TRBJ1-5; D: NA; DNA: TGTGCCAGCAGCAGGCTAGGCGGAGGCAATCAGCCCCAGCATTTT; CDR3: CASSRLGGGNQPQHF
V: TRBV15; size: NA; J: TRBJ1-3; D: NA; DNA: TGTGCCACCAGCAGAGGATGGGGAAACACCATATATTTT; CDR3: CATSRGWGNTIYF
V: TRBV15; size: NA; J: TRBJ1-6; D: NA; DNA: TGTGCCACCAGTAGATGGGGGGCAGATTCACCCCTCCACTTT; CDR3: CATSRWGADSPLHF
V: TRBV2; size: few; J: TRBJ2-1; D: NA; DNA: TGTGCCAGCAAAGGTAGAGTCCCCAACTCCTACAATGAGCAGTTCTTC; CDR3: CASKGRVPNSYNEQFF
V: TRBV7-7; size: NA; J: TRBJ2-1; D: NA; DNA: TGTGCTAGCAGCCGTACACGAGATAATTACAATGAGCAGTTCTTC; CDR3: CASSRTRDNYNEQFF
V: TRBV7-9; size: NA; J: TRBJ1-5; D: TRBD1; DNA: TGTGCCAGCAGCTCGGGACAGAACAATCAGCCCCAGCATTTT; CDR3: CASSSGQNNQPQHF
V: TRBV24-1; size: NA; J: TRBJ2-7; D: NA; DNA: TGTGCCACCAGTGATTTAAAGGGGGGCTCCTACGAGCAGTACTTC; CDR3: CATSDLKGGSYEQYF
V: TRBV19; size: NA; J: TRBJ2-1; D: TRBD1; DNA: TGTGCCAGTAGTATGGACAGGTCATACAATGAGCAGTTCTTC; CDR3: CASSMDRSYNEQFF
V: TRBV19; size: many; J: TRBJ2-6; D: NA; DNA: TGTGCCAGTAGTACCATGGACAGTCTTGGGGCCAACGTCCTGACTTTC; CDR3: CASSTMDSLGANVLTF